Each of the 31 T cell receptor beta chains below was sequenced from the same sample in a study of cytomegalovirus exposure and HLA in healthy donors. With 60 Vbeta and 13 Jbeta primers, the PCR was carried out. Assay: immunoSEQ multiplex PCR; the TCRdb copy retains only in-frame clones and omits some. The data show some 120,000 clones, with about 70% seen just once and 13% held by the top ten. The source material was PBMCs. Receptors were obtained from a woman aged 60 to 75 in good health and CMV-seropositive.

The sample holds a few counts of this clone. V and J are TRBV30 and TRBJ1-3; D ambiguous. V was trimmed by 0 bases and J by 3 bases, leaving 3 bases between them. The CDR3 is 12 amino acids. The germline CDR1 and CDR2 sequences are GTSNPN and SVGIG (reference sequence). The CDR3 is CAWSVNGNTIYF. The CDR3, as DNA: TGTGCCTGGAGTGTTAATGGAAACACCATATATTTT.

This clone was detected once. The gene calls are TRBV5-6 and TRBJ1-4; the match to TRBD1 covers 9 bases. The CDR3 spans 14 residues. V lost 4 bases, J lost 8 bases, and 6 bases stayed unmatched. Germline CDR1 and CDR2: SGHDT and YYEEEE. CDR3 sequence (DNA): TGTGCCAGCAGCCACGACAGGGGGTACGAAAAACTGTTTTTT. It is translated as CASSHDRGYEKLFF.

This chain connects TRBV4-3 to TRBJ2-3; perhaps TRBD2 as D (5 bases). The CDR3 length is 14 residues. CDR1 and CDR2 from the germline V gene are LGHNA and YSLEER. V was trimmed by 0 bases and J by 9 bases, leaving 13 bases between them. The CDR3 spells CASSQEPGSWTQYF. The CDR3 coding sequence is TGCGCCAGCAGCCAAGAGCCGGGGAGTTGGACGCAGTATTTT.

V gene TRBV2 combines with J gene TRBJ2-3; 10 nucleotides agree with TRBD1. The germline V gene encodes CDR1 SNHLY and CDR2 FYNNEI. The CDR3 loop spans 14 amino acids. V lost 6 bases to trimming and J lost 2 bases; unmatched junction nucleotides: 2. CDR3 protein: CASRGQGYTDTQYF. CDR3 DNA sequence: TGTGCCAGCAGGGGACAGGGGTACACAGATACGCAGTATTTT. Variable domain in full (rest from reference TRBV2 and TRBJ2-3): EPEVTQTPSHQVTQMGQEVILRCVPISNHLYFYWYRQILGQKVEFLVSFYNNEISEKSEIFDDQFSVERPDGSNFTLKIRSTKLEDSAMYFCASRGQGYTDTQYFGPGTRLTVL.

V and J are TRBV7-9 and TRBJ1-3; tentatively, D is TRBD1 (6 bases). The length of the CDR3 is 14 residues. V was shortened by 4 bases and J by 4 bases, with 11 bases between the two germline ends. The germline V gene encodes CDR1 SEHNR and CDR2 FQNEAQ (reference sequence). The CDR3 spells CASSWGQGGNTIYF. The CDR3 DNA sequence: TGTGCCAGCAGCTGGGGGCAGGGAGGAAACACCATATATTTT. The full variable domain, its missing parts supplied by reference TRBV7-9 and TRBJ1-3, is DTGVSQNPRHKITKRGQNVTFRCDPISEHNRLYWYRQTLGQGPEFLTYFQNEAQLEKSRLLSDRFSAERPKGSFSTLEIQRTEQGDSAMYLCASSWGQGGNTIYFGEGSWLTVV.

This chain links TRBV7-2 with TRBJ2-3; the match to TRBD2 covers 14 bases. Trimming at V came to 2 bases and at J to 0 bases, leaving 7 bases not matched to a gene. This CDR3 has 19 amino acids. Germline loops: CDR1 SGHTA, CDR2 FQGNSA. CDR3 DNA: TGTGCCAGCAGCTTATTTGTGACTAGCGGGGGGGCTAGCACAGATACGCAGTATTTT. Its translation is CASSLFVTSGGASTDTQYF.

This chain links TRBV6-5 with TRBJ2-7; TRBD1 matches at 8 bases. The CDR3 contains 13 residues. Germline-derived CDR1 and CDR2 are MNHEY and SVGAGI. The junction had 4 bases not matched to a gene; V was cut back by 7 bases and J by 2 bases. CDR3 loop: CASNKQGAYEQYF. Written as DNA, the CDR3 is TGTGCCAGCAACAAACAGGGGGCCTACGAGCAGTACTTC.

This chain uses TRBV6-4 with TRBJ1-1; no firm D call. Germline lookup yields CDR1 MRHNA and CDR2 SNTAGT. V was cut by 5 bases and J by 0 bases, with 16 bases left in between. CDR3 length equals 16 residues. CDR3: CASSPSGEIMNTEAFF. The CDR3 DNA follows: TGTGCCAGCAGTCCCTCGGGTGAGATCATGAACACTGAAGCTTTCTTT.

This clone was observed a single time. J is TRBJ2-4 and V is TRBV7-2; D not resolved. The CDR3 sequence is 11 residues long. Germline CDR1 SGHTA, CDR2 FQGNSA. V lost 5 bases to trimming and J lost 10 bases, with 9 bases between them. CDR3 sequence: CASSDAAIQYF. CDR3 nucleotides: TGTGCCAGCAGCGACGCGGCTATTCAGTACTTC.

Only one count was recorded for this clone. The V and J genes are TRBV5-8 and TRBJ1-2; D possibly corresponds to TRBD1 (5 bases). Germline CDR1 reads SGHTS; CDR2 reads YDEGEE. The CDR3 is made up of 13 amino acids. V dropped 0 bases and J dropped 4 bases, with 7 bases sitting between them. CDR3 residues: CASSLGQSYGYTF. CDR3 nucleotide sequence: TGTGCCAGCAGCTTGGGACAGTCCTATGGCTACACCTTC.

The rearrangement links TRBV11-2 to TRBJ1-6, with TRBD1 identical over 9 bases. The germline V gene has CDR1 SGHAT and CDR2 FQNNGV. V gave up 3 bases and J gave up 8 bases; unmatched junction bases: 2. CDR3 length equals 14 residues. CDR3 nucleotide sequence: TGTGCCAGCAGCTTCGGGACAGGGTATTCACCCCTCCACTTT. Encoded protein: CASSFGTGYSPLHF.

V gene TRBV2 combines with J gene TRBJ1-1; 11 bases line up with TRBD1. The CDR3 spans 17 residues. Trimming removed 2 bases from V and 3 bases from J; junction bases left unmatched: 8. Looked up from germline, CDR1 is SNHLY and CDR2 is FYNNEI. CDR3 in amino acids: CASSEWDRGTLDTEAFF. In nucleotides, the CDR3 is TGTGCCAGCAGTGAATGGGACAGGGGGACTCTGGACACTGAAGCTTTCTTT.

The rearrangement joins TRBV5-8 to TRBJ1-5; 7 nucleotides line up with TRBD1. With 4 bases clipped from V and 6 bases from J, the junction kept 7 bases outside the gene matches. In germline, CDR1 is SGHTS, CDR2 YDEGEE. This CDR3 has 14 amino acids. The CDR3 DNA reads TGTGCCAGCAGCGGGCACAGGGGATCTCAGCCCCAGCATTTT. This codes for CASSGHRGSQPQHF.

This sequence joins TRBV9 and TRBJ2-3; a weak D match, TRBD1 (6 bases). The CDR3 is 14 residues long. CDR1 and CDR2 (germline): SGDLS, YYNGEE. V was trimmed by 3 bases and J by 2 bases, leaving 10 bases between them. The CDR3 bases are TGTGCCAGCAGCGGCCCAGGGGTCACAGATACGCAGTATTTT. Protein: CASSGPGVTDTQYF.

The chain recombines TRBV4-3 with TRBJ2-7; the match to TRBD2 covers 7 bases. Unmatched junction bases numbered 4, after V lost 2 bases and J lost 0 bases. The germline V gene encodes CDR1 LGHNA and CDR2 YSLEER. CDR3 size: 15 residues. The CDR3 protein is CASSQSSGYSYEQYF. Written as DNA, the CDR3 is TGCGCCAGCAGCCAATCTAGCGGTTACTCCTACGAGCAGTACTTC.

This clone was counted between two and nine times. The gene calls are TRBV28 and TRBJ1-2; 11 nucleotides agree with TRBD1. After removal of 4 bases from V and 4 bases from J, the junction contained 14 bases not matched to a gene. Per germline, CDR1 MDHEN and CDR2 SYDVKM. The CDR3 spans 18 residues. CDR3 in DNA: TGTGCCAGCAGTTCAATTAGCCGGACAGGGGGCGGGGGCTATGGCTACACCTTC. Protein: CASSSISRTGGGGYGYTF.

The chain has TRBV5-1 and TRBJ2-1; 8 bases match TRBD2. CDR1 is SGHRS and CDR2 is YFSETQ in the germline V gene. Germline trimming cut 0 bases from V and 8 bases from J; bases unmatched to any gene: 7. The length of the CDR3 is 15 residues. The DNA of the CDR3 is TGCGCCAGCAGCTTGGCGCTAGCGGGCCCCGATGAGCAGTTCTTC. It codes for CASSLALAGPDEQFF.

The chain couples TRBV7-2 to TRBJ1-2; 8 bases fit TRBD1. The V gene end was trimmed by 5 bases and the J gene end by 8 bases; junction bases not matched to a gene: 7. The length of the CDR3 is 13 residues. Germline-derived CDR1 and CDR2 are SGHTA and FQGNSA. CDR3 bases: TGTGCCAGCAGCAACGACAGGGGTCAGGGCTACACCTTC. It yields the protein CASSNDRGQGYTF.

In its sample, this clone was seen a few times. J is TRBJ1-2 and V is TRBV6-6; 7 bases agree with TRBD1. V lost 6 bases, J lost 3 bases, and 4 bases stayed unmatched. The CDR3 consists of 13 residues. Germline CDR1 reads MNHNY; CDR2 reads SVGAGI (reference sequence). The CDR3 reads CASRIDRDYGYTF. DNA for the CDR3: TGTGCCAGCAGGATAGACAGGGACTATGGCTACACCTTC.

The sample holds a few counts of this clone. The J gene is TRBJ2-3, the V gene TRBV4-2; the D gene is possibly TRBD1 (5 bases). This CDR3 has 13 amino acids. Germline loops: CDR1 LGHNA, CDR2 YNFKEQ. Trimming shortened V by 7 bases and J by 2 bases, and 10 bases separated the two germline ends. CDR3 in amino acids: CASKGVATDTQYF. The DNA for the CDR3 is TGTGCCAGCAAAGGGGTAGCCACAGATACGCAGTATTTT.

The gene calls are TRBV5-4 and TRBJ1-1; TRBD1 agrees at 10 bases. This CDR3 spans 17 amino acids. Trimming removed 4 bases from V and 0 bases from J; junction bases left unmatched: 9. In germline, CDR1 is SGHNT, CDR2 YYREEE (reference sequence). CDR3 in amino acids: CASSQGGTGVLNTEAFF. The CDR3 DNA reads TGTGCCAGCAGCCAGGGGGGGACAGGGGTCCTGAACACTGAAGCTTTCTTT.

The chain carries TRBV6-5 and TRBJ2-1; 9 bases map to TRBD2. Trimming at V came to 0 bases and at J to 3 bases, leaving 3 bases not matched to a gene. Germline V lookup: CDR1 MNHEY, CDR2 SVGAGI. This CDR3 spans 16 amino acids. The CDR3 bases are TGTGCCAGCAGTTACTCGAGTAGCGGGGGCTACAATGAGCAGTTCTTC. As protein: CASSYSSSGGYNEQFF.

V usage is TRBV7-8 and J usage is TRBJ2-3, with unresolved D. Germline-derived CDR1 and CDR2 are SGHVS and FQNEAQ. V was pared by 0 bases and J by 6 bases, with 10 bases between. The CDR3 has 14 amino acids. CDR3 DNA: TGTGCCAGCAGCTTAGCAGCCCAACTGGATACGCAGTATTTT. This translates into CASSLAAQLDTQYF. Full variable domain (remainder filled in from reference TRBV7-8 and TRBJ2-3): GAGVSQSPRYKVAKRGQDVALRCDPISGHVSLFWYQQALGQGPEFLTYFQNEAQLDKSGLPSDRFFAERPEGSVSTLKIQRTQQEDSAVYLCASSLAAQLDTQYFGPGTRLTVL.

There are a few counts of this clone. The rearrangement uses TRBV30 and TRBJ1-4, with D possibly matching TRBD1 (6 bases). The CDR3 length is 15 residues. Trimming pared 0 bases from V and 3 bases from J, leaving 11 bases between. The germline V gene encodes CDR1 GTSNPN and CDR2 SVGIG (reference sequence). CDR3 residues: CAWSVLGAANEKLFF. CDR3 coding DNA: TGTGCCTGGAGTGTTTTGGGGGCGGCTAATGAAAAACTGTTTTTT. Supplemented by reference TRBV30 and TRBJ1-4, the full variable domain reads SQTIHQWPATLVQPVGSPLSLECTVEGTSNPNLYWYRQAAGRGLQLLFYSVGIGQISSEVPQNLSASRPQDRQFILSSKKLLLSDSGFYLCAWSVLGAANEKLFFGSGTQLSVL.

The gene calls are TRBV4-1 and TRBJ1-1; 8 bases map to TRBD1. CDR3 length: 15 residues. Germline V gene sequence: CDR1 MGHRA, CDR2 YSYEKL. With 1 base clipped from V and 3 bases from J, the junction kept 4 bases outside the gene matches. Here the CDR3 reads CASSQGTGGYTEAFF. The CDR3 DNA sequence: TGCGCCAGCAGCCAAGGTACAGGGGGGTACACTGAAGCTTTCTTT.

CDR3 coding DNA: TGTGCCAGCAGTTTATCTCCAGGGCCTGCAACTAATGAAAAACTGTTTTTT. Its protein product is CASSLSPGPATNEKLFF. The chain links TRBV27 to TRBJ1-4, with D possibly being TRBD1 (5 bases). Per germline, CDR1 MNHEY and CDR2 SMNVEV (reference sequence). CDR3 length: 17 amino acids. V was pared by 0 bases and J by 0 bases, with 11 bases between. The full variable domain, completed using reference TRBV27 and TRBJ1-4, is EAQVTQNPRYLITVTGKKLTVTCSQNMNHEYMSWYRQDPGLGLRQIYYSMNVEVTDKGDVPEGYKVSRKEKRNFPLILESPSPNQTSLYFCASSLSPGPATNEKLFFGSGTQLSVL.

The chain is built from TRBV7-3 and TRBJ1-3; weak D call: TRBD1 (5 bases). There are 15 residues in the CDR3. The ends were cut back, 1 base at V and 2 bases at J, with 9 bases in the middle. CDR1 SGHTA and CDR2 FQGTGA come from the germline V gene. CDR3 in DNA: TGTGCCAGCAGCTTAAATCCGGGGGCTGGAAACACCATATATTTT. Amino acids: CASSLNPGAGNTIYF. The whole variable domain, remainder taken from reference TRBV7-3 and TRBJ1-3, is GAGVSQTPSNKVTEKGKYVELRCDPISGHTALYWYRQSLGQGPEFLIYFQGTGAADDSGLPNDRFFAVRPEGSVSTLKIQRTERGDSAVYLCASSLNPGAGNTIYFGEGSWLTVV.

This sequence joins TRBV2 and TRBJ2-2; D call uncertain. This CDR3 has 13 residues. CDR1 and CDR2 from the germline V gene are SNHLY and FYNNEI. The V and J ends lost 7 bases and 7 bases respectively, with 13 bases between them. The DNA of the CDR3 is TGTGCCAGCACCAAAGACTCCGTCGGGGAGCTGTTTTTT. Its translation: CASTKDSVGELFF. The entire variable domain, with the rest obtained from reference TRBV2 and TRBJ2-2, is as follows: EPEVTQTPSHQVTQMGQEVILRCVPISNHLYFYWYRQILGQKVEFLVSFYNNEISEKSEIFDDQFSVERPDGSNFTLKIRSTKLEDSAMYFCASTKDSVGELFFGEGSRLTVL.

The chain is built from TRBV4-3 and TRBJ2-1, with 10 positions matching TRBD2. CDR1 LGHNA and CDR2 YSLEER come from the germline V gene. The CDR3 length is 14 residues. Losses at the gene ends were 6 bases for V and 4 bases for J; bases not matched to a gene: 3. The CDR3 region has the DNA TGCGCCAGCAGTCTAGCGGGAGAGTACAATGAGCAGTTCTTC. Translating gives CASSLAGEYNEQFF.

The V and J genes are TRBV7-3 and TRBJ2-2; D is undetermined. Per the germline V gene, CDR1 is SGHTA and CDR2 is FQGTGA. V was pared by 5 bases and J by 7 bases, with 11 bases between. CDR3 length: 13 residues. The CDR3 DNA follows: TGTGCCAGCAGCACGGGTGTCGGCGGGGAGCTGTTTTTT. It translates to CASSTGVGGELFF.

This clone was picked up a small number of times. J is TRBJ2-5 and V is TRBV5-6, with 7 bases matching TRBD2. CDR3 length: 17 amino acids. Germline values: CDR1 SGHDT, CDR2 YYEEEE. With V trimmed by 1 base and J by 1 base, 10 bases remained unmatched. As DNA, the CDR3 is TGTGCCAGCAGCTTGTGGACGGGAGGACACGCCCAAGAGACCCAGTACTTC. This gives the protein CASSLWTGGHAQETQYF. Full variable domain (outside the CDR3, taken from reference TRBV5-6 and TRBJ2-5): DAGVTQSPTHLIKTRGQQVTLRCSPKSGHDTVSWYQQALGQGPQFIFQYYEEEERQRGNFPDRFSGHQFPNYSSELNVNALLLGDSALYLCASSLWTGGHAQETQYFGPGTRLLVL.